A selection of T cell receptor beta chains follows, all from one sample in a study of regulatory T cells in long-lasting Graves disease. One entry per CDR3 protein, called by TCRdb with MiXCR from the multiplex PCR reads. This table holds over 350,000 distinct CDR3 sequences, roughly 15% found once. This sample was also put to use in a study of T cells in Graves' hyperthyroidism and ophthalmopathy.

The sample in question was peripheral blood mononuclear cells (PBMCs), obtained at new diagnosis, from a patient treated with antithyroid drugs. Receptors were obtained from a woman between 45 and 65 years old with Graves disease. CDR3s include the opening cysteine and the closing phenylalanine or tryptophan. Fields, in order: V gene, D gene, J gene, clone size, CDR3 protein, CDR3 DNA. D genes are given only for firm matches. Clone sizes are given selectively: once, few, many, or a class where the clone is expanded.

TRBV19	NA	TRBJ2-3	NA	CASSWEQRDLLFSTDTQYF	TGTGCCAGTAGTTGGGAACAGAGGGACCTCCTCTTTAGCACAGATACGCAGTATTTT
TRBV20-1	TRBD1	TRBJ1-4	many	CSASGTGNNEKLFF	TGCAGTGCTAGCGGGACAGGGAATAATGAAAAACTGTTTTTT
TRBV4-1	TRBD2	TRBJ2-5	few	CASSPQGTSGSGVETQYF	TGCGCCAGCAGCCCGCAAGGGACTAGCGGGAGTGGAGTAGAGACCCAGTACTTC
TRBV2	TRBD2	TRBJ2-1	NA	CASSLGTSGRAGVNEQFF	TGTGCCAGCAGCCTGGGGACTAGCGGGAGGGCCGGGGTAAATGAGCAGTTCTTC
TRBV20-1	TRBD1	TRBJ2-5	once	CSANSQGEETQYF	TGCAGTGCGAATTCACAGGGGGAAGAGACCCAGTACTTC
TRBV5-4	NA	TRBJ2-7	many	CASSSDSSYEQYF	TGTGCCAGCAGCTCGGACAGCTCCTACGAGCAGTACTTC
TRBV27	TRBD1	TRBJ2-2	many	CASSSWDSHTGELFF	TGTGCCAGCAGTTCCTGGGACAGTCACACCGGGGAGCTGTTTTTT
TRBV10-1	NA	TRBJ2-2	NA	CASWEAGELFF	TGTGCCAGCTGGGAGGCCGGGGAGCTGTTTTTT
TRBV2	TRBD1	TRBJ2-1	many	CASSDGTDYNEQFF	TGTGCCAGCAGTGATGGGACAGATTACAATGAGCAGTTCTTC
TRBV7-8	NA	TRBJ2-3	many	CATAPGAPDTQYF	TGTGCCACGGCTCCCGGGGCCCCAGATACGCAGTATTTT
TRBV2	TRBD1	TRBJ1-5	few	CASTRQGDQPQHF	TGTGCCAGCACCCGACAGGGGGATCAGCCCCAGCATTTT
TRBV6-4	NA	TRBJ1-4	NA	CASRYGQGNEKLFF	TGTGCCAGCAGATATGGGCAGGGTAATGAAAAACTGTTTTTT
TRBV28	TRBD2	TRBJ2-7	many	CASSQRLAGFYEQYF	TGTGCCAGCAGTCAAAGACTAGCGGGATTCTACGAGCAGTACTTC
TRBV6-1	NA	TRBJ1-2	many	CASTLFDTSPYGYTF	TGTGCCAGCACCCTATTTGACACCTCTCCCTATGGCTACACCTTC
TRBV9	TRBD2	TRBJ2-5	NA	CASSRTSGRDGETQYF	TGTGCCAGCAGTCGGACTAGCGGGAGAGACGGTGAGACCCAGTACTTC
TRBV18	NA	TRBJ1-5	many	CASSPGGLVNQPQHF	TGTGCCAGCTCTCCGGGGGGGCTCGTCAATCAGCCCCAGCATTTT
TRBV2	NA	TRBJ2-7	many	CASRITIPPYEQYF	TGTGCCAGCAGGATTACTATCCCACCCTACGAGCAGTACTTC
TRBV19	NA	TRBJ2-5	many	CASSKYADHQETQYF	TGTGCCAGTAGTAAATATGCGGACCACCAAGAGACCCAGTACTTC
TRBV5-5	NA	TRBJ2-7	few	CASSWSSGYEQYF	TGTGCCAGCAGCTGGAGTTCCGGGTACGAGCAGTACTTC
TRBV27	TRBD2	TRBJ2-7	many	CASSLWAGAGFEQYF	TGTGCCAGCAGTTTATGGGCGGGAGCGGGCTTTGAGCAGTACTTC
TRBV6-1	NA	TRBJ2-3	few	CASKTDRSTDTQYF	TGTGCCAGCAAAACAGACAGGAGCACAGATACGCAGTATTTT
TRBV10-3	TRBD2	TRBJ2-7	many	CAISESFKWEGRYEQYF	TGTGCCATCAGTGAGTCGTTTAAGTGGGAGGGCCGCTACGAGCAGTACTTC
TRBV18	TRBD1	TRBJ2-1	many	CASSRTGGYNHEQFF	TGTGCCAGCTCAAGAACAGGGGGCTACAATCATGAGCAGTTCTTC
TRBV29-1	NA	TRBJ2-7	many	CSVGEGPSYEQYF	TGCAGCGTTGGAGAGGGGCCCAGCTACGAGCAGTACTTC
TRBV7-9	NA	TRBJ1-1	many	CASSLGNVGFMNTEAFF	TGTGCCAGCAGCTTAGGCAATGTAGGGTTTATGAACACTGAAGCTTTCTTT
TRBV28	NA	TRBJ2-2	many	CASSPHTNTGELFF	TGTGCCAGCAGTCCCCACACGAACACCGGGGAGCTGTTTTTT
TRBV12-3/TRBV12-4	NA	TRBJ2-7	many	CASSASGFYEQYF	TGTGCCAGCAGTGCTTCAGGGTTTTACGAGCAGTACTTC
TRBV7-2	NA	TRBJ2-7	few	CASSSPPELYEQYF	TGTGCCAGCAGCTCCCCCCCCGAACTATACGAGCAGTACTTC
TRBV11-2	NA	TRBJ2-7	many	CASSLVTGSTYEQYF	TGTGCCAGCAGCTTAGTGACGGGATCTACCTACGAGCAGTACTTC
TRBV3-1	TRBD2	TRBJ2-7	many	CASSHLAVPYEQYF	TGTGCCAGCAGCCACCTAGCGGTCCCCTACGAGCAGTACTTC
TRBV29-1	NA	TRBJ2-2	NA	CSCKMGGRELFF	TGCAGCTGCAAGATGGGGGGTCGGGAGCTGTTTTTT